One and the same sample provided the 19 T cell receptor beta chains below, sequenced in a study of cytomegalovirus exposure and HLA in healthy donors. Use of 60 Vbeta and 13 Jbeta primers characterized the PCR. Libraries were prepared by immunoSEQ multiplex PCR; TCRdb keeps only in-frame clonotypes and omits some of them. Seen here are approximately 100,000 clones, 70% to 80% observed once, and the top ten hold 2.5% to 3.5%. Sequences were obtained from PBMCs. The origin of the receptors is a female donor in good health and CMV-seronegative.

A single count supports this clone. The chain carries TRBV5-1 and TRBJ1-4; 10 positions agree with TRBD1. The CDR3 spans 15 residues. With V trimmed by 4 bases and J by 7 bases, 7 bases remained unmatched. The germline V gene has CDR1 SGHRS and CDR2 YFSETQ. CDR3 coding DNA: TGCGCCAGCAGCGGGGGACAGGGGCCAGGTGAAAAACTGTTTTTT. Protein product: CASSGGQGPGEKLFF.

Details on this clone: Other DNA sequences in this specimen translate into the identical CDR3. The chain links TRBV15 to TRBJ1-4; 10 nucleotides align to TRBD1. The V gene's germline CDR1 is LNHNV and CDR2 YYDKDF (reference sequence). The CDR3 runs to 18 residues. The junction had 7 bases not matched to a gene; V was cut back by 0 bases and J by 3 bases. CDR3 nucleotides: TGTGCCACCAGCAGAGATGTTCAAGGGACAGGGGCTAATGAAAAACTGTTTTTT. Protein: CATSRDVQGTGANEKLFF. Complete variable domain (other parts from reference TRBV15 and TRBJ1-4): DAMVIQNPRYQVTQFGKPVTLSCSQTLNHNVMYWYQQKSSQAPKLLFHYYDKDFNNEADTPDNFQSRRPNTSFCFLDIRSPGLGDTAMYLCATSRDVQGTGANEKLFFGSGTQLSVL.

The V call is TRBV6-6, the J call TRBJ2-1; 12 positions agree with TRBD2. The CDR3 is 15 amino acids. Trimming cost V 2 bases and J 10 bases; bases outside gene matches: 6. The germline CDR1 and CDR2 sequences are MNHNY and SVGAGI (reference sequence). The CDR3 coding sequence is TGTGCCAGCAGTTACGCCGCTAGCGGGAGGGGAGAGCAGTTCTTC. Translation: CASSYAASGRGEQFF.

This clone was observed a handful of times. The V gene is TRBV10-1, the J gene TRBJ2-7; the D gene is possibly TRBD2 (6 bases). This CDR3 contains 16 residues. V dropped 4 bases and J dropped 6 bases, with 22 bases sitting between them. Germline loops: CDR1 WNHNN, CDR2 SYGVQD (reference sequence). The CDR3 DNA reads as TGCGCCAGCAGTGTACGAGAGATGGGGATGGGAGGCGAGCAGTACTTC. Translated, it gives CASSVREMGMGGEQYF.

The V gene is TRBV7-3, the J gene TRBJ2-5, with D uncertain. CDR3 length: 13 residues. Germline V gene sequence: CDR1 SGHTA, CDR2 FQGTGA. V was cut by 5 bases and J by 1 base, with 8 bases left in between. CDR3 bases: TGTGCCAGCAGCCCCAGGCCCCAAGAGACCCAGTACTTC. Translating gives CASSPRPQETQYF.

The chain combines TRBV2 with TRBJ2-3, with a weak D call TRBD2 (6 bases). Germline V gives CDR1 SNHLY, CDR2 FYNNEI. V shed 3 bases and J shed 4 bases, with 11 bases lying between them. This CDR3 region has 14 residues. This CDR3 is CASSEGRRPDTQYF. CDR3 DNA: TGTGCCAGCAGTGAGGGGAGGCGACCAGATACGCAGTATTTT.

The chain couples TRBV4-2 to TRBJ2-1; 9 nucleotides match TRBD2. Per germline, CDR1 LGHNA and CDR2 YNFKEQ. CDR3 size: 19 residues. Unmatched junction bases numbered 12, after V lost 1 base and J lost 2 bases. CDR3 in amino acids: CASSQVRLADLKAYNEQFF. For the CDR3, the DNA is TGTGCCAGCAGCCAAGTGAGACTAGCGGATCTCAAAGCCTACAATGAGCAGTTCTTC.

The chain joins TRBV10-3 to TRBJ2-3; D gene ambiguous. CDR1 and CDR2 from the germline V gene are ENHRY and SYGVKD. CDR3 length: 13 amino acids. V was shortened by 2 bases and J by 1 base, with 4 bases between the two germline ends. CDR3 sequence: CAISEQGTDTQYF. Here the CDR3 DNA reads TGTGCCATCAGTGAGCAGGGCACAGATACGCAGTATTTT.

The chain joins TRBV27 to TRBJ1-1, with D perhaps TRBD1 (6 bases). CDR3 size: 13 residues. CDR1 and CDR2 from the germline V gene are MNHEY and SMNVEV (reference sequence). Trimming stripped 7 bases from V and 5 bases from J, with 14 bases between. CDR3 in amino acids: CASNMGARTEAFF. The CDR3 nucleotides are TGTGCCAGCAACATGGGGGCGCGGACTGAAGCTTTCTTT.

This clone has more than one count but fewer than ten. The identical CDR3 is also encoded by other nucleotide sequences in the sample. V and J are TRBV30 and TRBJ1-2; no firm D call. Per the germline V gene, CDR1 is GTSNPN and CDR2 is SVGIG (reference sequence). CDR3 length: 14 residues. V lost 0 bases to trimming and J lost 2 bases, with 10 bases between them. The chain's CDR3 is CAWSVLGRNYGYTF. The CDR3 coding sequence is TGTGCCTGGAGTGTACTAGGCAGGAACTATGGCTACACCTTC.

The chain employs TRBV19 and TRBJ2-1; 9 nucleotides line up with TRBD1. This CDR3 comprises 15 residues. Germline V gene sequence: CDR1 LNHDA, CDR2 SQIVND (reference sequence). Trimming removed 4 bases from V and 10 bases from J; junction bases left unmatched: 11. CDR3 residues: CASSTTGGASGEQFF. The CDR3 nucleotides read TGTGCCAGTAGTACAACAGGGGGCGCGAGCGGAGAGCAGTTCTTC.

The chain has TRBV4-1 and TRBJ1-2, with D uncertain. The V end was cut by 0 bases, the J end by 8 bases, with 13 bases between. The germline V gene has CDR1 MGHRA and CDR2 YSYEKL. The length of the CDR3 is 14 residues. CDR3 residues: CASSQEPLGDGYTF. The CDR3 coding sequence is TGCGCCAGCAGCCAAGAACCGCTGGGCGACGGCTACACCTTC.

V gene TRBV15 combines with J gene TRBJ2-7; D is possibly TRBD2 (5 bases). CDR3 length: 13 amino acids. The V gene lost 5 bases and the J gene lost 7 bases, with 15 bases spanning the gap. CDR1 is LNHNV, CDR2 YYDKDF, per germline (reference sequence). The CDR3 DNA reads as TGTGCCACCAGCTCACGACGGGGATCAGAGCAGTACTTC. Amino acid sequence: CATSSRRGSEQYF.

The chain carries TRBV5-1 and TRBJ2-1; the D gene is possibly TRBD2 (6 bases). Germline loops: CDR1 SGHRS, CDR2 YFSETQ. Between the trimmed V and J ends, which lost 4 bases and 10 bases, there was a span of 12 bases. The CDR3 runs to 12 residues. The CDR3 reads CASSGGVAEQFF. The CDR3 nucleotides read TGCGCCAGCAGCGGAGGGGTCGCGGAGCAGTTCTTC.

This clone was seen only a few times. V gene TRBV11-2 combines with J gene TRBJ1-3, with D unclear. Germline CDR1 and CDR2: SGHAT and FQNNGV. This CDR3 spans 19 amino acids. The V end lost 1 base, the J end lost 0 bases, and 19 bases lay between the germline ends. CDR3 DNA: TGTGCCAGCAGCTTAGCCCGAGAGCCGGGGATGAACTCTGGAAACACCATATATTTT. Its protein product is CASSLAREPGMNSGNTIYF.

This clone showed up just a few times. As DNA, the CDR3 is TGTGCCTGGAGTGTATTGCCTAGCGGGAGTTGGGAGCAGTACTTC. Translation: CAWSVLPSGSWEQYF. The chain combines TRBV30 with TRBJ2-7; TRBD2 aligns across 10 bases. Germline V gives CDR1 GTSNPN, CDR2 SVGIG (reference sequence). After removal of 0 bases from V and 7 bases from J, the junction contained 9 bases not matched to a gene. CDR3 length: 15 amino acids.

This clone has only a few counts. V gene TRBV5-4 combines with J gene TRBJ2-5; TRBD1 matches 10 bases. Trimming at V came to 4 bases and at J to 4 bases, leaving 7 bases not matched to a gene. Germline lookup yields CDR1 SGHNT and CDR2 YYREEE (reference sequence). The CDR3 totals 15 residues. The CDR3: CASSQRTGGLETQYF. The CDR3 nucleotides read TGTGCCAGCAGCCAAAGGACAGGGGGATTAGAGACCCAGTACTTC.

The V and J genes are TRBV5-5 and TRBJ2-7, with a possible D match to TRBD2 (6 bases). The ends were cut back, 5 bases at V and 2 bases at J, with 17 bases in the middle. The CDR3 spans 15 residues. Germline loops: CDR1 SGHKS, CDR2 YYEKEE (reference sequence). The CDR3 nucleotides read TGTGCCAGCAGACACGGCCAGGAGGGCACCTACGAGCAGTACTTC. It is translated as CASRHGQEGTYEQYF.

This clone was detected only a few times. V gene TRBV5-1 combines with J gene TRBJ2-3, with 9 bases lining up with TRBD2. Trimming took 0 bases from V and 6 from J; bases not matched to a gene: 11. CDR3 length: 17 amino acids. Germline CDR1 SGHRS, CDR2 YFSETQ. The CDR3 loop is CASSLAGRAGGGDTQYF. The CDR3, as DNA: TGCGCCAGCAGCTTGGCCGGGCGAGCGGGAGGAGGGGATACGCAGTATTTT.